This is a list of T cell receptor beta chains from one sample in a study of T cells after yellow fever vaccination. TCRdb re-derived calls from the 5' RACE reads in MiXCR, one entry per CDR3 protein. The sample holds hundreds of thousands of distinct CDR3 sequences, 12% seen once. This sample comprised PBMCs, obtained on the day of the yellow fever booster vaccination. The receptors originated from a man aged 25 to 40 who received the YFV17D yellow fever vaccine. Each CDR3 is given with its conserved first and last residue. The order of the fields is J gene, V gene, D gene, clone size, CDR3 DNA, CDR3 protein. D genes are given only for firm matches. Only some rows state a clone size, as once, few, many or a class for expanded clones.

j_call: TRBJ2-3; v_call: TRBV7-8; d_call: TRBD2; clone_size: -; cdr3_nt: TGTGCCAGCAGCTCCACCGGGACTAGTATCACAGATACGCAGTATTTT; cdr3_aa: CASSSTGTSITDTQYF
j_call: TRBJ1-2; v_call: TRBV5-1; d_call: -; clone_size: few; cdr3_nt: TGCGCCAGCAGCTTGGATGCAGGGAGTAATGGCTACACCTTC; cdr3_aa: CASSLDAGSNGYTF
j_call: TRBJ2-7; v_call: TRBV6-1; d_call: TRBD2; clone_size: -; cdr3_nt: TGTGCCAGCAGTGTTATTAGCGGGAGCTCCTACGAGCAGTACTTC; cdr3_aa: CASSVISGSSYEQYF
j_call: TRBJ2-3; v_call: TRBV18; d_call: -; clone_size: -; cdr3_nt: TGTGCCAGCTCACCCCAAAGGACGGAAAGCACAGATACGCAGTATTTT; cdr3_aa: CASSPQRTESTDTQYF
j_call: TRBJ2-5; v_call: TRBV30; d_call: -; clone_size: -; cdr3_nt: TGTGCCTGGGGGACGTTCCAAGAGACCCAGTACTTC; cdr3_aa: CAWGTFQETQYF
j_call: TRBJ1-1; v_call: TRBV6-5; d_call: -; clone_size: -; cdr3_nt: TGTGCCAGCAGTTACTCGATGTTCGGGGGGATGAACACTGAAGCTTTCTTT; cdr3_aa: CASSYSMFGGMNTEAFF
j_call: TRBJ1-1; v_call: TRBV15; d_call: TRBD1; clone_size: -; cdr3_nt: TGTGCCACCAGCGTCAGGGGGGGAGAGTTCACTGAAGCTTTCTTT; cdr3_aa: CATSVRGGEFTEAFF
j_call: TRBJ2-1; v_call: TRBV25-1; d_call: TRBD2; clone_size: few; cdr3_nt: TGTGCCAGCAATGTCGGGGGGGGCGCCTACAATGAGCAGTTCTTC; cdr3_aa: CASNVGGGAYNEQFF
j_call: TRBJ2-4; v_call: TRBV3-1; d_call: TRBD2; clone_size: -; cdr3_nt: TGTGCCAGCAGCCAAGATTGGCGGGAGGGAAACATTCAGTACTTC; cdr3_aa: CASSQDWREGNIQYF
j_call: TRBJ2-3; v_call: TRBV9; d_call: TRBD2; clone_size: -; cdr3_nt: TGTGCCAGCAGCCTCCTTCCCGACAGCGGGAGGACCGCAGATACGCAGTATTTT; cdr3_aa: CASSLLPDSGRTADTQYF
j_call: TRBJ2-5; v_call: TRBV14; d_call: -; clone_size: -; cdr3_nt: TGTGCCAGCAGCCACGGACTGCAAGAGACCCAGTACTTC; cdr3_aa: CASSHGLQETQYF
j_call: TRBJ2-1; v_call: TRBV19; d_call: -; clone_size: few; cdr3_nt: TGTGCCAGTAGTGCCACTTGGGGTGAGCAGTTCTTC; cdr3_aa: CASSATWGEQFF
j_call: TRBJ2-1; v_call: TRBV3-1; d_call: -; clone_size: few; cdr3_nt: TGTGCCAGCAGCCAAGCTCAGGCGCTCTATAGGTTCTTC; cdr3_aa: CASSQAQALYRFF
j_call: TRBJ2-1; v_call: TRBV20-1; d_call: -; clone_size: many; cdr3_nt: TGCAGTGCTAGAGCCACCGACTCCTACAATGAGCAGTTCTTC; cdr3_aa: CSARATDSYNEQFF
j_call: TRBJ2-1; v_call: TRBV6-1; d_call: TRBD1; clone_size: -; cdr3_nt: TGTGCCAGCAGGGCAGGACAGGGGGTCCCAAATGAGCAGTTCTTC; cdr3_aa: CASRAGQGVPNEQFF
j_call: TRBJ2-1; v_call: TRBV5-4; d_call: -; clone_size: few; cdr3_nt: TGTGCCAGCAGCTCGGACTATTCCTACAATGAGCAGTTCTTC; cdr3_aa: CASSSDYSYNEQFF
j_call: TRBJ2-1; v_call: TRBV6-1; d_call: -; clone_size: few; cdr3_nt: TGTGCCCTCCACGGGCGGGGGCCCTACAATGAGCAGTTCTTC; cdr3_aa: CALHGRGPYNEQFF
j_call: TRBJ1-1; v_call: TRBV20-1; d_call: -; clone_size: few; cdr3_nt: TGCAGTGCGCCAGCGTGGGGAATGGCTTTCTTT; cdr3_aa: CSAPAWGMAFF
j_call: TRBJ2-3; v_call: TRBV7-2; d_call: -; clone_size: many; cdr3_nt: TGTGCCAGCAGCTTAGTAGCCACTGGGGATACGCAGTATTTT; cdr3_aa: CASSLVATGDTQYF
j_call: TRBJ2-7; v_call: TRBV12-3/TRBV12-4; d_call: -; clone_size: -; cdr3_nt: TGTGCCAGCAGAGGACTGGACAGCTTCTACGAGCAGTACTTC; cdr3_aa: CASRGLDSFYEQYF
j_call: TRBJ2-3; v_call: TRBV7-3; d_call: TRBD2; clone_size: many; cdr3_nt: TGTGCCAGCAGATCAGGACTAGCGGTCACAGATACGCAGTATTTT; cdr3_aa: CASRSGLAVTDTQYF
j_call: TRBJ2-6; v_call: TRBV5-5; d_call: TRBD1; clone_size: few; cdr3_nt: TGTGCCAGCAGCTTCCGGGACAGTCGCTCTGGGGCCAACGTCCTGACTTTC; cdr3_aa: CASSFRDSRSGANVLTF
j_call: TRBJ1-2; v_call: TRBV30; d_call: -; clone_size: few; cdr3_nt: TGTGCCTGGAGTGTCTCAGCACACTATGGCTACACCTTC; cdr3_aa: CAWSVSAHYGYTF
j_call: TRBJ1-1; v_call: TRBV20-1; d_call: -; clone_size: -; cdr3_nt: TGCAGTGCTAGAGAATGGACCAACACTGAAGCTTTCTTT; cdr3_aa: CSAREWTNTEAFF
j_call: TRBJ2-5; v_call: TRBV20-1; d_call: -; clone_size: -; cdr3_nt: TGCAGTGTATGGTACCAAGAGACCCAGTACTTC; cdr3_aa: CSVWYQETQYF
j_call: TRBJ1-3; v_call: TRBV20-1; d_call: -; clone_size: -; cdr3_nt: TGCAGTGCTAGGCGGGGGCTCTCTGGAAACACCATATATTTT; cdr3_aa: CSARRGLSGNTIYF
j_call: TRBJ2-1; v_call: TRBV6-2/TRBV6-3; d_call: -; clone_size: -; cdr3_nt: TGTGCCAGCAGTTACTCGGCAGAAGTAGTTATCAATGAGCAGTTCTTC; cdr3_aa: CASSYSAEVVINEQFF
j_call: TRBJ2-5; v_call: TRBV29-1; d_call: -; clone_size: -; cdr3_nt: TGCAGCGTGGGGGAGCGGAGGGAGGAGACCCAGTACTTC; cdr3_aa: CSVGERREETQYF
j_call: TRBJ2-1; v_call: TRBV19; d_call: TRBD2; clone_size: -; cdr3_nt: TGTGCCAGTAGTATAGTCCCCAGCGGGATCTCCTACAATGAGCAGTTCTTC; cdr3_aa: CASSIVPSGISYNEQFF
j_call: TRBJ1-4; v_call: TRBV5-6; d_call: -; clone_size: few; cdr3_nt: TGTGCCAGCAGCTTGCGGGGACTCAGTGAAAAACTGTTTTTT; cdr3_aa: CASSLRGLSEKLFF
j_call: TRBJ2-2; v_call: TRBV7-9; d_call: TRBD2; clone_size: -; cdr3_nt: TGTGCCAGCAGCGCTAGCGGGAGGAGGACCGGGGAGCTGTTTTTT; cdr3_aa: CASSASGRRTGELFF
j_call: TRBJ2-1; v_call: TRBV19; d_call: TRBD2; clone_size: few; cdr3_nt: TGTGCCAGTAGTATGACTAGCGGGAGCTCCTACAATGAGCAGTTCTTC; cdr3_aa: CASSMTSGSSYNEQFF
j_call: TRBJ2-1; v_call: TRBV12-3/TRBV12-4; d_call: -; clone_size: few; cdr3_nt: TGTGCCAGCAGTCCGACTAGTAGGGTCAACAATGAGCAGTTCTTC; cdr3_aa: CASSPTSRVNNEQFF
j_call: TRBJ1-5; v_call: TRBV18; d_call: TRBD1; clone_size: -; cdr3_nt: TGTGCCAGCTCACTTGAGGACAGGGCGGCCAATCAGCCCCAGCATTTT; cdr3_aa: CASSLEDRAANQPQHF
j_call: TRBJ1-1; v_call: TRBV7-2; d_call: TRBD1; clone_size: few; cdr3_nt: TGTGCCAGCAGCCATCGGACAGGGGACACTGAAGCTTTCTTT; cdr3_aa: CASSHRTGDTEAFF
j_call: TRBJ2-7; v_call: TRBV3-1; d_call: -; clone_size: many; cdr3_nt: TGTGCCAGCAGCCAAGATAACACTCCCTCCTACGAGCAGTACTTC; cdr3_aa: CASSQDNTPSYEQYF
j_call: TRBJ2-1; v_call: TRBV29-1; d_call: TRBD2; clone_size: few; cdr3_nt: TGCAGCGTTAGCGGGAGGGCGAGTTACAATGAGCAGTTCTTC; cdr3_aa: CSVSGRASYNEQFF
j_call: TRBJ2-7; v_call: TRBV7-9; d_call: -; clone_size: many; cdr3_nt: TGTGCCAGCAGCCCCGCCCCCTACGAGCAGTACTTC; cdr3_aa: CASSPAPYEQYF
j_call: TRBJ2-2; v_call: TRBV14; d_call: -; clone_size: -; cdr3_nt: TGTGCCAGCAGCCTTCTACAGGGATGGAACACCGGGGAGCTGTTTTTT; cdr3_aa: CASSLLQGWNTGELFF
j_call: TRBJ1-3; v_call: TRBV9; d_call: TRBD1; clone_size: -; cdr3_nt: TGTGCCAGCAGCGTAGAAACAGGGGAAGGAGTCACCATATATTTT; cdr3_aa: CASSVETGEGVTIYF
j_call: TRBJ2-1; v_call: TRBV27; d_call: -; clone_size: many; cdr3_nt: TGTGCCAGCCGACCGGCAGGAAGCTGGTATGAGCAGTTCTTC; cdr3_aa: CASRPAGSWYEQFF
j_call: TRBJ1-2; v_call: TRBV6-1; d_call: TRBD1; clone_size: -; cdr3_nt: TGTGCCAGCAGTGAAGGAGGACAGGGATCGGGTGGCTACACCTTC; cdr3_aa: CASSEGGQGSGGYTF
j_call: TRBJ1-4; v_call: TRBV7-9; d_call: TRBD1; clone_size: many; cdr3_nt: TGTGCCAGCAGCTTACAGGGGGCGTATGAAAAACTGTTTTTT; cdr3_aa: CASSLQGAYEKLFF
j_call: TRBJ2-5; v_call: TRBV29-1; d_call: -; clone_size: few; cdr3_nt: TGCAGCGCCCCCCTTGGTGTATCGGGGGAGACCCAGTACTTC; cdr3_aa: CSAPLGVSGETQYF
j_call: TRBJ2-3; v_call: TRBV6-2/TRBV6-3; d_call: TRBD2; clone_size: few; cdr3_nt: TGTGCCAGCAGACATCTCCGACTAGCGGGAGGGCGAGAAGTCACAGATACGCAGTATTTT; cdr3_aa: CASRHLRLAGGREVTDTQYF
j_call: TRBJ1-1; v_call: TRBV28; d_call: -; clone_size: few; cdr3_nt: TGTGCCAGCAACCGAGGGATCTTGGTGCGAGCTTTCTTT; cdr3_aa: CASNRGILVRAFF
j_call: TRBJ2-1; v_call: TRBV7-2; d_call: -; clone_size: many; cdr3_nt: TGTGCCAGCAGCTTAGCGGGAAGCGGCTTCAATGAGCAGTTCTTC; cdr3_aa: CASSLAGSGFNEQFF
j_call: TRBJ2-2; v_call: TRBV24-1; d_call: -; clone_size: -; cdr3_nt: TGTGCCACCAGTCCGGGGAACACCGGGGAGCTGTTTTTT; cdr3_aa: CATSPGNTGELFF
j_call: TRBJ2-4; v_call: TRBV5-4; d_call: -; clone_size: -; cdr3_nt: TGTGCCAGCAGCTTGTACGCGGCCAAAAACATTCAGTACTTC; cdr3_aa: CASSLYAAKNIQYF
j_call: TRBJ2-1; v_call: TRBV28; d_call: -; clone_size: few; cdr3_nt: TGTGCCAGCAGTTTTTCAGCGACTAGTCACCAAGATGAGCAGTTCTTC; cdr3_aa: CASSFSATSHQDEQFF
j_call: TRBJ2-1; v_call: TRBV14; d_call: TRBD2; clone_size: -; cdr3_nt: TGTGCCAGCAGCCGTGGGACTAGCGGGAGGGGTAATGAGCAGTTCTTC; cdr3_aa: CASSRGTSGRGNEQFF
j_call: TRBJ2-1; v_call: TRBV29-1; d_call: -; clone_size: few; cdr3_nt: TGCAGCGTTGTGGAAAGACGGACCCCCGGCGGGAATGAGCAGTTCTTC; cdr3_aa: CSVVERRTPGGNEQFF
j_call: TRBJ2-1; v_call: TRBV28; d_call: TRBD1; clone_size: many; cdr3_nt: TGTGCCAGCAGTTTGGGGATCAGGGGGAGCTCCTACAATGAGCAGTTCTTC; cdr3_aa: CASSLGIRGSSYNEQFF
j_call: TRBJ2-1; v_call: TRBV7-6; d_call: -; clone_size: few; cdr3_nt: TGTGCCAGCAGCACAAGGGAAATCGGTGAGCAGTTCTTC; cdr3_aa: CASSTREIGEQFF
j_call: TRBJ2-7; v_call: TRBV11-1; d_call: TRBD2; clone_size: -; cdr3_nt: TGTGCCAGCAGCTTAGGCTGGGGACTAGCGGGAGAGGGCTCGGGATACGAGCAGTACTTC; cdr3_aa: CASSLGWGLAGEGSGYEQYF
j_call: TRBJ2-3; v_call: TRBV28; d_call: -; clone_size: -; cdr3_nt: TGTGCCAGCAGTCCCCAGGCGGGGTTAGATACGCAGTATTTT; cdr3_aa: CASSPQAGLDTQYF
j_call: TRBJ2-7; v_call: TRBV25-1; d_call: -; clone_size: -; cdr3_nt: TGTGCCAGCGGAGGACAGAGTCCCCCCTACGAGCAGTACTTC; cdr3_aa: CASGGQSPPYEQYF
j_call: TRBJ1-5; v_call: TRBV15; d_call: -; clone_size: many; cdr3_nt: TGTGCCACCAGCAGAACGAGGGGAAATCAGCCCCAGCATTTT; cdr3_aa: CATSRTRGNQPQHF
j_call: TRBJ1-3; v_call: TRBV5-4; d_call: -; clone_size: few; cdr3_nt: TGTGCCAGCAGCTTGGTTGGACAGGGAAACACCATATATTTT; cdr3_aa: CASSLVGQGNTIYF
j_call: TRBJ2-5; v_call: TRBV7-2; d_call: -; clone_size: few; cdr3_nt: TGTGCCAGCAGCACCCGCTCGTCCGAGACCCAGTACTTC; cdr3_aa: CASSTRSSETQYF